The 17 T cell receptor beta chains presented below share a single source sample, sequenced in a study of cytomegalovirus exposure and HLA in healthy donors. 60 Vbeta and 13 Jbeta primers were used in PCR. TCRdb's copy holds only in-frame clones and misses some; the assay was immunoSEQ multiplex PCR. The repertoire holds 100,000 to 150,000 clones, with 75% to 90% as singletons. Sequencing was done on a sample of PBMCs. These receptors came from a woman aged 35 to 49 in good health and CMV-seropositive.

This clone was counted between two and nine times. This specimen includes other DNA sequences encoding the same CDR3. This chain uses TRBV18 with TRBJ1-1, with a possible D match to TRBD1 (6 bases). Germline-derived CDR1 and CDR2 are KGHSH and LQKENI. The V end lost 3 bases, the J end lost 7 bases, and 9 bases lay between the germline ends. This CDR3 is built from 12 residues. The CDR3 region has the DNA TGTGCCAGCTCACCCGGGACACTTGAAGCTTTCTTT. Protein product: CASSPGTLEAFF.

V is TRBV10-3 and J is TRBJ2-1; TRBD2 matches 13 bases. After removal of 5 bases from V and 10 bases from J, the junction contained 11 bases not matched to a gene. The length of the CDR3 is 16 residues. CDR1 and CDR2 from the germline V gene are ENHRY and SYGVKD. The CDR3 bases are TGTGCCATCAGTAGTCGGACTAGCGGGGGTATAGGGGAGCAGTTCTTC. It is translated as CAISSRTSGGIGEQFF.

The chain employs TRBV6-5 and TRBJ1-2, with D unresolved. V was cut by 0 bases and J by 0 bases, with 5 bases left in between. This CDR3 region has 14 residues. Per germline, CDR1 MNHEY and CDR2 SVGAGI. CDR3 in amino acids: CASSYSGANYGYTF. The CDR3 DNA reads TGTGCCAGCAGTTACTCTGGAGCTAACTATGGCTACACCTTC.

The chain combines TRBV4-2 with TRBJ2-1; 7 bases match TRBD2. This CDR3 comprises 16 residues. Germline assignment: CDR1 LGHNA and CDR2 YNFKEQ. The ends lost 0 bases at V and 8 bases at J; junction bases unmatched: 10. This CDR3 reads CASSQEGRLAHDEQFF. In DNA form, the CDR3 reads TGTGCCAGCAGCCAAGAGGGCAGACTAGCTCACGATGAGCAGTTCTTC.

The CDR3 nucleotides read TGTGCCAGCAGTTACATGAGGGCGCAGGGGACTGAAGCTTTCTTT. Residues: CASSYMRAQGTEAFF. The chain combines TRBV6-5 with TRBJ1-1, with D tentatively TRBD1 (6 bases). V was clipped by 2 bases and J by 5 bases, with 15 bases between them. The CDR3 spans 15 residues. Germline V gene lookup returns CDR1 MNHEY and CDR2 SVGAGI.

J is TRBJ2-7 and V is TRBV2, with TRBD2 identical over 8 bases. Losses at the gene ends were 3 bases for V and 4 bases for J; bases not matched to a gene: 11. The germline gives CDR1 SNHLY, CDR2 FYNNEI. This CDR3 region has 16 residues. CDR3 DNA: TGTGCCAGCAGTGATCTGGCGGGAGGAGCGGGTTACGAGCAGTACTTC. Its translation: CASSDLAGGAGYEQYF.

CDR3 coding DNA: TGTGCCAGCAGTTCTGAAGGACAGGGATTAATCGGGGAGCTGTTTTTT. It specifies CASSSEGQGLIGELFF. The chain links TRBV6-5 to TRBJ2-2, with TRBD1 identical over 8 bases. V shed 4 bases and J 7 bases; nucleotides not matched to a gene: 11. Germline V gives CDR1 MNHEY, CDR2 SVGAGI. This CDR3 contains 16 residues.

The V gene is TRBV2, the J gene TRBJ1-4; D uncertain. Germline-derived CDR1 and CDR2 are SNHLY and FYNNEI. CDR3 length equals 14 residues. V lost 5 bases and J 0 bases, leaving 7 bases between the germline ends. CDR3 loop: CASSMTTTNEKLFF. In DNA form, the CDR3 reads TGTGCCAGCAGTATGACAACAACTAATGAAAAACTGTTTTTT.

This chain joins TRBV11-2 and TRBJ2-7, with a weak D call TRBD1 (5 bases). The CDR3 is 12 residues long. Trimming left V 8 bases short and J 7 bases short, with 15 bases between. Germline V gives CDR1 SGHAT, CDR2 FQNNGV. The CDR3 nucleotides are TGTGCCAGCCAGCCAGGGAAAGGTGAGCAGTACTTC. Protein sequence: CASQPGKGEQYF.

The chain joins TRBV9 to TRBJ2-5, with a weak D call TRBD1 (5 bases). V dropped 3 bases and J dropped 5 bases, with 17 bases sitting between them. Germline CDR1 SGDLS, CDR2 YYNGEE. This CDR3 has 15 amino acids. The CDR3 DNA sequence: TGTGCCAGCAGCGAAGGGGCGGCCAATAGGGAGACCCAGTACTTC. The encoded protein is CASSEGAANRETQYF.

The chain is built from TRBV28 and TRBJ2-7; 10 nucleotides align to TRBD1. CDR3 size: 15 residues. The J segment lost 5 bases and the V segment lost 4 bases, leaving 8 bases of the junction unmatched. From germline, CDR1 is MDHEN and CDR2 SYDVKM. CDR3 in amino acids: CASSSPRQGAHEQYF. The CDR3 DNA sequence: TGTGCCAGCAGTTCCCCTCGACAGGGGGCCCACGAGCAGTACTTC. Complete variable domain (other parts from reference TRBV28 and TRBJ2-7): DVKVTQSSRYLVKRTGEKVFLECVQDMDHENMFWYRQDPGLGLRLIYFSYDVKMKEKGDIPEGYSVSREKKERFSLILESASTNQTSMYLCASSSPRQGAHEQYFGPGTRLTVT.

A remark on this clone: One junction end disagrees with the germline gene, perhaps due to a read error. The chain couples TRBV7-7 to TRBJ2-6; D is unresolved. The germline V gene has CDR1 SSHAT and CDR2 FNYEAQ (reference sequence). This CDR3 comprises 14 residues. Written as DNA, the CDR3 is TGTGCTAGCAGCTTGAGCTCTGGGGCCAACGTCCTGACTTTC. It translates to CASSLSSGANVLTF.

The CDR3 protein is CASSIRGAGGYEQYF. DNA of the CDR3: TGTGCCAGCAGTATCAGGGGGGCCGGTGGGTACGAGCAGTACTTC. This chain joins TRBV27 and TRBJ2-7; perhaps TRBD1 as D (7 bases). This CDR3 region has 15 residues. The germline V gene has CDR1 MNHEY and CDR2 SMNVEV (reference sequence). The ends were cut back, 5 bases at V and 4 bases at J, with 18 bases in the middle.

The V gene is TRBV14, the J gene TRBJ1-1; no clear D gene. Trimming left V 3 bases short and J 11 bases short, with 16 bases between. The CDR3 has 13 amino acids. Germline assignment: CDR1 SGHDN and CDR2 FVKESK. The chain's CDR3 is CASSHYHGIGAFF. CDR3 in DNA: TGTGCCAGCAGCCATTATCACGGGATCGGGGCTTTCTTT. The variable domain in full, completed from reference TRBV14 and TRBJ1-1, reads EAGVTQFPSHSVIEKGQTVTLRCDPISGHDNLYWYRRVMGKEIKFLLHFVKESKQDESGMPNNRFLAERTGGTYSTLKVQPAELEDSGVYFCASSHYHGIGAFFGQGTRLTVV.

The chain employs TRBV28 and TRBJ2-1, with D possibly matching TRBD2 (6 bases). This CDR3 contains 11 residues. With 6 bases removed from V and 9 bases from J, the gap between germline ends came to 9 bases. CDR1 is MDHEN, CDR2 SYDVKM, per germline. CDR3 region: CASSLGGEQFF. As DNA, the CDR3 is TGTGCCAGCAGCCTCGGGGGTGAGCAGTTCTTC.

This clone has more than one count but fewer than ten. The chain is built from TRBV7-2 and TRBJ2-1; D gene ambiguous. This CDR3 comprises 15 residues. Per germline, CDR1 SGHTA and CDR2 FQGNSA. The V end lost 0 bases, the J end lost 4 bases, and 10 bases lay between the germline ends. The CDR3 DNA reads as TGTGCCAGCAGCTTAGCCTCAGGCCTTTACAATGAGCAGTTCTTC. Its protein is CASSLASGLYNEQFF.

The chain couples TRBV5-1 to TRBJ2-7, with 9 bases fitting TRBD1. The germline V gene encodes CDR1 SGHRS and CDR2 YFSETQ. J was trimmed by 6 bases and V by 4 bases; bases with no gene match: 11. CDR3 length: 15 amino acids. The CDR3 region has the DNA TGCGCCAGCAGCGTAACCGGGACAGGGTCTGTCGAGCAGTACTTC. Its translation: CASSVTGTGSVEQYF. Variable domain in full (rest from reference TRBV5-1 and TRBJ2-7): KAGVTQTPRYLIKTRGQQVTLSCSPISGHRSVSWYQQTPGQGLQFLFEYFSETQRNKGNFPGRFSGRQFSNSRSEMNVSTLELGDSALYLCASSVTGTGSVEQYFGPGTRLTVT.